Below, 16 T cell receptor beta chains from the same sample are listed, as sequenced in a study of blood T cell repertoires in COVID-19. Clones were read by immunoSEQ multiplex PCR, and TCRdb kept only the in-frame ones, dropping some. The table records hundreds of thousands of clones, around 89% of them present only once. Sequenced material: peripheral blood. These TCRs come from a woman aged 25 to 39 with acute or convalescent COVID-19.

This clone was counted once. The chain employs TRBV7-6 and TRBJ1-3; TRBD1 matches 9 bases. Losses at the gene ends were 3 bases for V and 1 base for J; bases not matched to a gene: 13. Germline CDR1 is SGHVS and CDR2 is FNYEAQ. The CDR3 covers 19 residues. The CDR3 bases are TGTGCCAGCAGCTTCTATCCCGCGGGACAGGGTAGTTCTGGAAACACCATATATTTT. Translating gives CASSFYPAGQGSSGNTIYF.

The chain joins TRBV2 to TRBJ2-3; D gene uncertain. The germline V gene has CDR1 SNHLY and CDR2 FYNNEI. CDR3 size: 15 residues. V was cut by 8 bases and J by 2 bases, with 17 bases left in between. The CDR3 protein is CASSGSRPNTDTQYF. DNA for the CDR3: TGTGCCAGCTCAGGCAGCCGGCCGAACACAGATACGCAGTATTTT.

In DNA form, the CDR3 reads TGTGCCAGCAGTGAACATCCACGGGAGACCCAGTACTTC. Translated, it gives CASSEHPRETQYF. The chain carries TRBV6-1 and TRBJ2-5; no definite D call. The germline gives CDR1 MNHNS, CDR2 SASEGT. The CDR3 is made up of 13 amino acids. V shed 2 bases and J shed 5 bases, with 9 bases lying between them.

The chain uses TRBV3-1 (or the pseudogene TRBV3-2) and TRBJ1-1; unclear D gene. Germline-derived CDR1 and CDR2 are LGHDT and YNNKEL (reference sequence). CDR3 length equals 13 residues. The ends were cut back, 5 bases at V and 6 bases at J, with 13 bases in the middle. In DNA, the CDR3 is TGTGCCAGCAGCTTACGGGTTGAGGCTGAAGCTTTCTTT. As protein: CASSLRVEAEAFF.

The chain joins TRBV7-9 to TRBJ1-5, with TRBD1 matching 10 bases. Per germline, CDR1 SEHNR and CDR2 FQNEAQ (reference sequence). After removal of 5 bases from V and 0 bases from J, the junction contained 1 base not matched to a gene. The CDR3 spans 15 residues. CDR3 nucleotide sequence: TGTGCCAGCAGCGGGACAGGGGTTAGCAATCAGCCCCAGCATTTT. Protein product: CASSGTGVSNQPQHF.

The chain carries TRBV9 and TRBJ1-1; 7 bases fit TRBD1. Trimming at V came to 4 bases and at J to 7 bases, leaving 4 bases not matched to a gene. The CDR3 is made up of 12 amino acids. The germline V gene encodes CDR1 SGDLS and CDR2 YYNGEE. The CDR3 DNA follows: TGTGCCAGCAGCAACAACAGGGGTGAAGCTTTCTTT. Translating gives CASSNNRGEAFF.

The V gene is TRBV7-3, the J gene TRBJ1-1; TRBD1 is a possible D gene (6 bases). CDR1 is SGHTA, CDR2 FQGTGA, per germline. The CDR3 has 14 amino acids. Trimming pared 1 base from V and 2 bases from J, leaving 8 bases between. DNA for the CDR3: TGTGCCAGCAGCTTAAACAGGGATAACACTGAAGCTTTCTTT. Translated, it gives CASSLNRDNTEAFF. The whole variable domain, remainder taken from reference TRBV7-3 and TRBJ1-1, is GAGVSQTPSNKVTEKGKYVELRCDPISGHTALYWYRQSLGQGPEFLIYFQGTGAADDSGLPNDRFFAVRPEGSVSTLKIQRTERGDSAVYLCASSLNRDNTEAFFGQGTRLTVV.

The CDR3 loop is CASSPIPRGGQPQHF. The DNA for the CDR3 is TGTGCCAGCAGTCCGATCCCCCGGGGGGGCCAGCCCCAGCATTTT. The chain recombines TRBV27 with TRBJ1-5, with TRBD1 as a possible D gene (6 bases). The length of the CDR3 is 15 residues. The ends were cut back, 5 bases at V and 7 bases at J, with 18 bases in the middle. CDR1 and CDR2 (germline): MNHEY, SMNVEV (reference sequence).

The rearrangement joins TRBV7-9 to TRBJ2-2, with 10 nucleotides matching TRBD1. The V segment lost 5 bases and the J segment 7 bases; nucleotides outside the gene matches: 10. The CDR3 consists of 16 residues. Germline CDR1 SEHNR, CDR2 FQNEAQ (reference sequence). In DNA, the CDR3 is TGTGCCAGCAGCCCTGACAGGGGGCAGATTGGCGGGGAGCTGTTTTTT. It yields the protein CASSPDRGQIGGELFF. The whole variable domain, filled in from reference TRBV7-9 and TRBJ2-2, reads DTGVSQNPRHKITKRGQNVTFRCDPISEHNRLYWYRQTLGQGPEFLTYFQNEAQLEKSRLLSDRFSAERPKGSFSTLEIQRTEQGDSAMYLCASSPDRGQIGGELFFGEGSRLTVL.

This rearrangement joins TRBV7-8 to TRBJ1-5; D is undetermined. Germline loops: CDR1 SGHVS, CDR2 FQNEAQ. Trimming removed 1 base at V and 3 bases at J, with 10 bases between. The CDR3 runs to 15 residues. CDR3 sequence reads: CASSLGTLFNQPQHF. CDR3 nucleotides: TGTGCCAGCAGCTTAGGGACTCTTTTCAATCAGCCCCAGCATTTT.

CDR3 in amino acids: CASRESGRGLEAFF. The CDR3 nucleotides read TGTGCCAGCAGGGAGTCTGGCAGGGGGCTTGAAGCTTTCTTT. This chain links TRBV5-6 with TRBJ1-1; 8 positions agree with TRBD1. With V trimmed by 5 bases and J by 7 bases, 10 bases remained unmatched. The CDR3 covers 14 residues. Germline V gives CDR1 SGHDT, CDR2 YYEEEE.

J is TRBJ2-2 and V is TRBV7-7, with TRBD1 matching 9 bases. CDR1 is SSHAT and CDR2 is FNYEAQ in the germline V gene (reference sequence). V shed 4 bases, J shed 6 bases, and the junction held 6 bases outside the gene matches. The CDR3 is 15 amino acids. The CDR3 protein is CASSSFGTGSGELFF. The CDR3 DNA sequence: TGTGCCAGCAGCTCCTTCGGGACAGGGTCCGGGGAGCTGTTTTTT.

Only a few counts were recorded for this clone. The V gene is TRBV24-1, the J gene TRBJ1-6; TRBD1 might be the D (6 bases). The V end lost 2 bases, the J end lost 8 bases, and 12 bases lay between the germline ends. The germline V gene encodes CDR1 KGHDR and CDR2 SFDVKD. The CDR3 consists of 15 residues. The CDR3 spells CATSDSRGGDSPLHF. The CDR3 DNA reads as TGTGCCACCAGTGATTCCAGGGGAGGGGATTCACCCCTCCACTTT.

The chain carries TRBV5-1 and TRBJ2-5, with TRBD1 matching 11 bases. The CDR3 has 13 residues. From germline, CDR1 is SGHRS and CDR2 YFSETQ. The V gene end was trimmed by 5 bases and the J gene end by 7 bases; junction bases not matched to a gene: 4. DNA of the CDR3: TGCGCCAGCAGTTCAGGGACAGGGGGGACCCAGTACTTC. Its protein product is CASSSGTGGTQYF.

CDR3 region: CASTPRDYGYTF. The CDR3, as DNA: TGTGCCAGCACCCCTCGGGACTATGGCTACACCTTC. This sequence joins TRBV5-8 and TRBJ1-2; D unclear. CDR3 length: 12 residues. The germline gives CDR1 SGHTS, CDR2 YDEGEE. Trimming took 6 bases from V and 3 from J, leaving 9 bases between them.

This chain uses TRBV27 with TRBJ1-1; no clear D gene. CDR1 and CDR2 from the germline V gene are MNHEY and SMNVEV (reference sequence). The CDR3 consists of 14 residues. Trimming left V 3 bases short and J 1 base short, with 9 bases between. The DNA for the CDR3 is TGTGCCAGCAGTTTTGGAGTGCAGAACACTGAAGCTTTCTTT. Its translation: CASSFGVQNTEAFF.